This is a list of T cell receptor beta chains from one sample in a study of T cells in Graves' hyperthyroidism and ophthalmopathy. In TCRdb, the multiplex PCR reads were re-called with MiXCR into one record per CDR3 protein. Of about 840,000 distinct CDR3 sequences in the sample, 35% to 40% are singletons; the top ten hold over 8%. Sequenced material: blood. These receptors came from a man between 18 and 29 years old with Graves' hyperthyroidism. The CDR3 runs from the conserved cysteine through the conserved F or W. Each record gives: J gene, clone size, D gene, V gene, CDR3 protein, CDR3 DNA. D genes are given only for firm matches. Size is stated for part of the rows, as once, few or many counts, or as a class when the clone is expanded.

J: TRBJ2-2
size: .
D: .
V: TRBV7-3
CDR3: CASSLNSHNTGELFF
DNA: TGTGCCAGCAGCTTAAATTCCCATAACACCGGGGAGCTGTTTTTT

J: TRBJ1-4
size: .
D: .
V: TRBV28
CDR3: CASGPGPKLFF
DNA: TGTGCCAGCGGGCCTGGACCTAAACTGTTTTTT

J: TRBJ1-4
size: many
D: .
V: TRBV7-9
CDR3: CASSPGATNEKLFF
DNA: TGTGCCAGCAGCCCAGGGGCAACTAATGAAAAACTGTTTTTT

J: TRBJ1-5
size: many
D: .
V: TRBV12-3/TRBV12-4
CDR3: CASSPQGRSNQPQHF
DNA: TGTGCCAGCAGTCCCCAGGGACGGAGCAATCAGCCCCAGCATTTT

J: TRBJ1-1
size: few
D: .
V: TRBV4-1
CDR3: CASSHEGEGTEAFF
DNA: TGCGCCAGCAGCCATGAGGGGGAAGGCACTGAAGCTTTCTTT

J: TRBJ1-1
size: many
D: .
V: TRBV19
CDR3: CASNPGHLNTEAFF
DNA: TGTGCCAGTAACCCGGGACATTTGAACACTGAAGCTTTCTTT

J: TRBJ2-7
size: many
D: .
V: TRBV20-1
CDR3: CSARRTAAYEQYF
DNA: TGCAGTGCTAGAAGGACAGCAGCCTACGAGCAGTACTTC

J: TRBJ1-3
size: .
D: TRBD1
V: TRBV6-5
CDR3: CASRRDRGAGNTIYF
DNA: TGTGCCAGCAGAAGGGACAGGGGTGCTGGAAACACCATATATTTT

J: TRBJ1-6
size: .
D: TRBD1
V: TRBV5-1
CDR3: CASSHTRRDRGHSPLHF
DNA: TGCGCCAGCAGCCACACCCGCCGGGACAGGGGACATTCACCCCTCCACTTT

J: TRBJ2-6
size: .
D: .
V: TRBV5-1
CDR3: CASSQDVLGANVLTF
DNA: TGCGCCAGCAGCCAAGACGTACTTGGGGCCAACGTCCTGACTTTC

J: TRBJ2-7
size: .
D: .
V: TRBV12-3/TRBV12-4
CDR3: CASRSLREQYF
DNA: TGTGCCAGCAGATCATTACGGGAGCAGTACTTC

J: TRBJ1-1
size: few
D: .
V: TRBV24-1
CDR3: CSPGGDTEAFF
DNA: TGTTCCCCCGGGGGGGACACTGAAGCTTTCTTT

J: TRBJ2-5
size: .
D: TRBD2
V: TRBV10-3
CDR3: CAIRTGTSGVQETQYF
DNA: TGTGCCATCAGAACCGGGACTAGCGGGGTCCAAGAGACCCAGTACTTC

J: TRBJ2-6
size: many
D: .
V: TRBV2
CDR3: CASSELGQTSGANVLTF
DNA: TGTGCCAGCAGTGAATTGGGCCAAACCTCTGGGGCCAACGTCCTGACTTTC

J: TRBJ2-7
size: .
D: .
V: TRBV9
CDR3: CASSVGGLPSNEQYF
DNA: TGTGCCAGCAGCGTAGGGGGACTTCCCTCCAACGAGCAGTACTTC